The clone carrying this T cell receptor (beta chain) has only one observation. This record belongs to a study of shared clonotypes between healthy human individuals. Study in general: The study used three CD4 naive, three CD4 memory, two CD8 naive and one CD8 memory plate per donor.

Using immunoSEQ multiplex PCR, the repertoire was profiled, and TCRdb retains in-frame clones only, with some absent. The sample holds roughly 720,000 clones, roughly 88% seen once. The V and J ends lost 2 bases and 4 bases respectively, with 9 bases between them. CDR1 and CDR2 from the germline V gene are MNHEY and SVGAGI. The CDR3 runs to 13 residues. The chain couples TRBV6-5 to TRBJ2-7; unclear D gene. The clonotype was recovered from a man between 18 and 35 years old in good health. Some clones in this sample may be carry-over from other donors' samples. What was sequenced was memory CD8+ T cells from PBMCs. As for subset: CD45RO+ cells pooled with CCR7-negative TemRA cells. DNA for the CDR3: TGTGCCAGCAGTTACCTGAACGGTTACGAGCAGTACTTC. This gives the protein CASSYLNGYEQYF.